Given below is one TCR beta chain in context. The antigen is not known. The data derive from a study of T cell responses to AZD1222 COVID-19 vaccine. Study results and limitations: Females made up more of the donors, who were largely white British, and clonal diversity may have come out too low.

Sequenced by immunoSEQ multiplex PCR; TCRdb stores in-frame clones only, minus some. The sample records approximately 300,000 clones, about 94% being singletons. Second-dose intervals near 4 or 12 weeks were combined. V gave up 0 bases and J gave up 2 bases, with 13 bases separating them. The CDR3 extends over 16 amino acids. CDR1 and CDR2 from the germline V gene are MGHRA and YSYEKL. Material: peripheral blood, obtained 28 days after the second AZD1222 dose. The sequence was collected from an adult who received the AZD1222 COVID-19 vaccine. The V gene is TRBV4-1, the J gene TRBJ1-1; no reliable D call. This chain's CDR3 is CASSQEGDGFNTEAFF. As DNA, the CDR3 is TGCGCCAGCAGCCAAGAAGGAGACGGATTTAACACTGAAGCTTTCTTT.